These 27 T cell receptor beta chains originate from one sample sequenced in a study of siplizumab effects on memory and regulatory T cells. Cells from the mixed lymphocyte reaction underwent coculture for 6 to 7 days at 37 degrees C. For these TCRs, the target antigens are not known. Sequencing used immunoSEQ multiplex PCR; TCRdb keeps in-frame clones, though not all of them. This sample yields some 15,000 clones, of which approximately 48% are seen a single time; roughly 9.5% belongs to the top ten. The source material was CFSE-low (dividing) CD4+ T cells sorted from an allogeneic mixed lymphocyte reaction. Receptor source: a human donor in good health; the cells came from an allogeneic mixed lymphocyte reaction.

The chain recombines TRBV6-1 with TRBJ2-5, with 7 bases identical to TRBD2. CDR3 length: 13 amino acids. The J segment lost 5 bases and the V segment lost 4 bases, leaving 4 bases of the junction unmatched. Germline CDR1 MNHNS, CDR2 SASEGT. CDR3 bases: TGTGCCAGCAGTGGGGGGGGGAAGGAGACCCAGTACTTC. Residues: CASSGGGKETQYF.

The chain recombines TRBV6-6 with TRBJ2-7; perhaps TRBD2 as D (6 bases). The germline gives CDR1 MNHNY, CDR2 SVGAGI (reference sequence). The CDR3 is made up of 14 amino acids. Trimming shortened V by 5 bases and J by 4 bases, and 15 bases separated the two germline ends. In nucleotides, the CDR3 is TGTGCCAGCAGTCGGGACGGTCGGGGGTACGAGCAGTACTTC. Translation: CASSRDGRGYEQYF.

The chain joins TRBV28 to TRBJ1-1; D remains ambiguous. The CDR3 is 12 residues long. The ends were cut back, 4 bases at V and 1 base at J, with 4 bases in the middle. Germline V lookup: CDR1 MDHEN, CDR2 SYDVKM. CDR3 DNA sequence: TGTGCCAGCAGTTCCGCGAACACTGAAGCTTTCTTT. Its translation is CASSSANTEAFF. Using reference TRBV28 and TRBJ1-1 for the parts outside the CDR3, the full variable domain is DVKVTQSSRYLVKRTGEKVFLECVQDMDHENMFWYRQDPGLGLRLIYFSYDVKMKEKGDIPEGYSVSREKKERFSLILESASTNQTSMYLCASSSANTEAFFGQGTRLTVV.

This clone showed up just once. The chain links TRBV27 to TRBJ2-5; D is unresolved. Trimming took off 3 bases at V and 0 bases at J, with 11 bases between the two ends. The CDR3 sequence is 15 residues long. Germline V gives CDR1 MNHEY, CDR2 SMNVEV (reference sequence). For the CDR3, the DNA is TGTGCCAGCAGTTTGCTCCAGCATTACCAAGAGACCCAGTACTTC. Translating gives CASSLLQHYQETQYF.

V and J are TRBV15 and TRBJ2-3; D may match TRBD1 or TRBD2 (5 bases each). The CDR3 runs 15 residues. The germline CDR1 and CDR2 sequences are LNHNV and YYDKDF (reference sequence). With 1 base removed from V and 2 bases from J, the gap between germline ends came to 10 bases. CDR3 protein: CATSRGGTITDTQYF. CDR3 in DNA: TGTGCCACCAGCAGAGGTGGGACCATCACAGATACGCAGTATTTT.

The chain uses TRBV19 and TRBJ2-1; maybe TRBD1 (7 bases). The V gene lost 5 bases and the J gene lost 8 bases, with 19 bases spanning the gap. The germline gives CDR1 LNHDA, CDR2 SQIVND (reference sequence). The length of the CDR3 is 15 residues. CDR3 nucleotide sequence: TGTGCCAGTAGTTTGGAGACGACAGGGAGGCATGAGCAGTTCTTC. Translated, it gives CASSLETTGRHEQFF.

This sequence joins TRBV19 and TRBJ1-2; the match to TRBD1 covers 9 bases. The germline V gene encodes CDR1 LNHDA and CDR2 SQIVND (reference sequence). V lost 6 bases to trimming and J lost 4 bases; unmatched junction nucleotides: 9. This CDR3 has 15 residues. The CDR3 DNA reads as TGTGCCAGTAGACCCCGGGACAGGGTAGGCTATGGCTACACCTTC. Translated, it gives CASRPRDRVGYGYTF.

About this clone: Other DNA sequences in this specimen translate into the identical CDR3. V gene TRBV18 combines with J gene TRBJ2-1; D unresolved. This CDR3 is built from 11 residues. Per the germline V gene, CDR1 is KGHSH and CDR2 is LQKENI. V was shortened by 6 bases and J by 6 bases, with 6 bases between the two germline ends. In DNA form, the CDR3 reads TGTGCCAGCTCCCCGGCCAATGAGCAGTTCTTC. Translation gives CASSPANEQFF.

The chain has TRBV10-3 and TRBJ1-2; 7 bases are shared with TRBD1. This CDR3 has 15 residues. Trimming took 6 bases from V and 4 from J; bases not matched to a gene: 11. CDR1 and CDR2 from the germline V gene are ENHRY and SYGVKD. The CDR3 here is CAIRKTDRDGYGYTF. In nucleotides, the CDR3 is TGTGCCATCAGGAAAACCGACAGGGATGGCTATGGCTACACCTTC.

The V and J genes are TRBV5-4 and TRBJ2-1, with a possible D match to TRBD2 (6 bases). CDR3 size: 13 residues. Trimming took off 4 bases at V and 8 bases at J, with 13 bases between the two ends. CDR1 is SGHNT and CDR2 is YYREEE in the germline V gene (reference sequence). CDR3 in amino acids: CASSETSIHEQFF. The DNA of the CDR3 is TGTGCCAGCAGCGAAACTAGCATACATGAGCAGTTCTTC. The entire variable domain, with the rest obtained from reference TRBV5-4 and TRBJ2-1, is as follows: ETGVTQSPTHLIKTRGQQVTLRCSSQSGHNTVSWYQQALGQGPQFIFQYYREEENGRGNFPPRFSGLQFPNYSSELNVNALELDDSALYLCASSETSIHEQFFGPGTRLTVL.

The J gene is TRBJ2-7, the V gene TRBV7-2; 7 bases match TRBD2. This CDR3 has 13 amino acids. CDR1 SGHTA and CDR2 FQGNSA come from the germline V gene. V dropped 2 bases and J dropped 7; count of bases not matched to a gene: 5. This CDR3 reads CASSLLQGGEQYF. Written as DNA, the CDR3 is TGTGCCAGCAGCTTACTCCAGGGAGGGGAGCAGTACTTC.

The table lists this clone with a few counts. The chain has TRBV7-9 and TRBJ1-3; D gene unclear. CDR1 is SEHNR and CDR2 is FQNEAQ in the germline V gene (reference sequence). The V and J ends lost 6 bases and 0 bases respectively, with 9 bases between them. The CDR3 has 14 residues. CDR3 in amino acids: CASSRGDSGNTIYF. The CDR3 nucleotides are TGTGCCAGCAGTCGGGGAGACTCTGGAAACACCATATATTTT.

The V gene is TRBV29-1, the J gene TRBJ2-5; D gene unclear. The J call may be mistaken, given a closer DNA end match to TRBJ2-7. This CDR3 comprises 12 residues. Germline CDR1 reads SQVTM; CDR2 reads ANQGSEA. CDR3 sequence (DNA): TGCAGCGCCCGTACCGTCGGCTACGAGCAGTACTTC. It yields the protein CSARTVGYEQYF.

The chain couples TRBV5-1 to TRBJ1-1, with 7 bases that match TRBD1. V was pared by 4 bases and J by 3 bases, with 3 bases of the junction left unmatched. This CDR3 contains 13 residues. Germline V lookup: CDR1 SGHRS, CDR2 YFSETQ. The CDR3 spells CASSGQEDTEAFF. DNA for the CDR3: TGCGCCAGCAGCGGACAGGAGGACACTGAAGCTTTCTTT.

This sequence joins TRBV4-1 and TRBJ2-3; D uncertain. There are 13 residues in the CDR3. CDR1 and CDR2 from the germline V gene are MGHRA and YSYEKL. Deletions cut 2 bases from V and 6 bases from J, with 9 bases between. The CDR3 bases are TGCGCCAGCAGCCAACTTCACTCGGATACGCAGTATTTT. As protein: CASSQLHSDTQYF.

This clone appeared a few times. V gene TRBV6-5 combines with J gene TRBJ1-1; 8 bases are a match to TRBD1. The J segment lost 8 bases and the V segment lost 7 bases, leaving 12 bases of the junction unmatched. Germline loops: CDR1 MNHEY, CDR2 SVGAGI. The CDR3 totals 14 residues. CDR3 region: CASTLNRGSAEAFF. The CDR3 bases are TGTGCCAGCACACTAAACAGGGGGTCAGCGGAAGCTTTCTTT.

This sequence joins TRBV10-3 and TRBJ1-5; D is undetermined. V shed 4 bases and J shed 3 bases, with 7 bases lying between them. The CDR3 extends over 13 amino acids. Germline CDR1 reads ENHRY; CDR2 reads SYGVKD. The CDR3 DNA is TGTGCCATCAGTGCCGGGCTCAATCAGCCCCAGCATTTT. Translated: CAISAGLNQPQHF.

The chain recombines TRBV2 with TRBJ2-1; 7 nucleotides align to TRBD2. This CDR3 spans 13 amino acids. V dropped 6 bases and J dropped 5; count of bases not matched to a gene: 4. CDR1 is SNHLY, CDR2 FYNNEI, per germline. The CDR3 spells CASRAGLHNEQFF. The CDR3 DNA reads TGTGCCAGCAGAGCGGGACTTCACAATGAGCAGTTCTTC.

The rearrangement joins TRBV12-5 to TRBJ1-3; D is possibly TRBD1 (6 bases). CDR3 size: 16 residues. Trimming stripped 2 bases from V and 0 bases from J, with 11 bases between. The germline CDR1 and CDR2 sequences are LGHNT and FRNRAP. The CDR3: CASGLPRTASGNTIYF. CDR3 DNA sequence: TGTGCTAGTGGTTTGCCCCGGACAGCCTCTGGAAACACCATATATTTT.

The chain recombines TRBV6-6 with TRBJ1-1; no firm D call. CDR3 size: 16 residues. V was clipped by 6 bases and J by 0 bases, with 17 bases between them. The germline gives CDR1 MNHNY, CDR2 SVGAGI (reference sequence). The CDR3 loop reads CASSYEQSRMNTEAFF. CDR3 DNA sequence: TGTGCCAGCAGCTACGAACAGTCGCGGATGAACACTGAAGCTTTCTTT.

The CDR3 nucleotides read TGTGCCAGCAGTAAAGGAGGAAGGGATGGGACTGTATTTAACTCTGGGGCCAACGTCCTGACTTTC. Its protein product is CASSKGGRDGTVFNSGANVLTF. The gene calls are TRBV21-1 and TRBJ2-6; the table's D call of TRBD2 was not tested on the DNA. TRBV21-1 corresponds to a pseudogene. This CDR3 region has 22 residues.

This sequence joins TRBV6-5 and TRBJ1-1; the match to TRBD1 covers 9 bases. This CDR3 is 14 amino acids long. The ends lost 4 bases at V and 5 bases at J; junction bases unmatched: 5. Germline CDR1 is MNHEY and CDR2 is SVGAGI. The CDR3 coding sequence is TGTGCCAGCAGTTCCGGACAGGGGTGGACTGAAGCTTTCTTT. Residues: CASSSGQGWTEAFF.

The chain employs TRBV7-2 and TRBJ1-2, with D perhaps matching TRBD1 (5 bases). The CDR3 is 15 residues long. V gave up 5 bases and J gave up 4 bases, with 17 bases separating them. Germline V gene sequence: CDR1 SGHTA, CDR2 FQGNSA. CDR3 sequence: CASSPATGVAYGYTF. The CDR3, as DNA: TGTGCCAGCAGCCCTGCGACGGGGGTGGCCTATGGCTACACCTTC. The variable domain in full, completed from reference TRBV7-2 and TRBJ1-2, reads GAGVSQSPSNKVTEKGKDVELRCDPISGHTALYWYRQSLGQGLEFLIYFQGNSAPDKSGLPSDRFSAERTGGSVSTLTIQRTQQEDSAVYLCASSPATGVAYGYTFGSGTRLTVV.

This clone appeared a few times. The V call is TRBV18, the J call TRBJ2-3, with D uncertain. V lost 3 bases and J lost 6, with 4 bases in between. CDR3 length equals 11 residues. Per the germline V gene, CDR1 is KGHSH and CDR2 is LQKENI. CDR3 residues: CASSPQDTQYF. The CDR3 DNA follows: TGTGCCAGCTCACCGCAGGATACGCAGTATTTT.

The table lists this clone with a few counts. This rearrangement joins TRBV5-4 to TRBJ1-1; no reliable D call. Germline CDR1 SGHNT, CDR2 YYREEE (reference sequence). Trimming left V 4 bases short and J 2 bases short, with 9 bases between. The CDR3 contains 13 residues. Here the CDR3 reads CASSGDFNTEAFF. CDR3 in DNA: TGTGCCAGCAGCGGCGACTTCAACACTGAAGCTTTCTTT. Combining the CDR3 with reference TRBV5-4 and TRBJ1-1 gives the whole variable domain ETGVTQSPTHLIKTRGQQVTLRCSSQSGHNTVSWYQQALGQGPQFIFQYYREEENGRGNFPPRFSGLQFPNYSSELNVNALELDDSALYLCASSGDFNTEAFFGQGTRLTVV.

V gene TRBV25-1 combines with J gene TRBJ1-2; D possibly corresponds to TRBD1 (6 bases). V lost 4 bases to trimming and J lost 2 bases, with 14 bases between them. This CDR3 has 15 residues. CDR1 is MGHDK and CDR2 is SYGVNS in the germline V gene. CDR3 protein: CASSGGGGGNYGYTF. The CDR3 DNA reads TGTGCCAGCAGTGGGGGTGGGGGCGGCAACTATGGCTACACCTTC.

This clone has just a few counts. This chain joins TRBV2 and TRBJ2-1; the D is unclear. The CDR3 sequence is 13 residues long. V shed 7 bases and J shed 9 bases, with 16 bases lying between them. The germline V gene has CDR1 SNHLY and CDR2 FYNNEI. The CDR3 nucleotides are TGTGCCAGCACCGAAAGTTGGGCCACTGAGCAGTTCTTC. Its protein is CASTESWATEQFF.